The 18 T cell receptor beta chains below were found in one sample sequenced in a study of post-analysis software for immune sequencing data. Built from TCR beta cDNA, the libraries had unique molecular identifiers in them. TCRdb used MiXCR to reprocess the PCR reads, holding one entry per CDR3 protein. The repertoire holds about 400,000 distinct CDR3 sequences, around a third seen once, with around 15% in the top ten. The antigens for these receptors are not known. Study-level findings and limits: Several TRBV segments (TRBV5-6, TRBV5-1 and TRBV20-1 among them) occurred more frequently in patients than in controls.

Sample: blood. These receptors all stem from a girl between 10 and 17 years old with multiple sclerosis.

This chain joins TRBV12-3 or TRBV12-4 and TRBJ2-3, with 16 bases matching TRBD2. This CDR3 has 19 amino acids. With 3 bases clipped from V and 0 bases from J, the junction kept 6 bases outside the gene matches. The CDR3 DNA reads as TGTGCCAGCAGTTTCATGGGACTAGCGGGGGGGGTAAGCACAGATACGCAGTATTTT. Amino acid sequence: CASSFMGLAGGVSTDTQYF.

The V call is TRBV9, the J call TRBJ2-3; 7 positions agree with TRBD2. The CDR3 covers 14 residues. Trimming cost V 3 bases and J 5 bases; bases outside gene matches: 6. Germline CDR1 reads SGDLS; CDR2 reads YYNGEE. The CDR3 DNA follows: TGTGCCAGCAGCGCGATTCCGGGGGGAGATACGCAGTATTTT. Its protein product is CASSAIPGGDTQYF.

The J gene is TRBJ2-3, the V gene TRBV20-1, with TRBD2 as a possible D gene (6 bases). There are 14 residues in the CDR3. Germline assignment: CDR1 DFQATT and CDR2 SNEGSKA (reference sequence). Trimming took 1 base from V and 4 from J, leaving 12 bases between them. In DNA form, the CDR3 reads TGCAGTGCTAGAGGTCGGGACTTCGCAGATACGCAGTATTTT. Translated: CSARGRDFADTQYF.

The chain is built from TRBV7-2 and TRBJ2-2; tentative D call: TRBD1 (5 bases). The CDR3 covers 15 residues. V was cut by 3 bases and J by 4 bases, with 12 bases left in between. The germline V gene encodes CDR1 SGHTA and CDR2 FQGNSA. This CDR3 is CASSLMGLSTGELFF. CDR3 coding DNA: TGTGCCAGCAGCTTGATGGGGCTGAGCACCGGGGAGCTGTTTTTT.

The gene calls are TRBV4-2 and TRBJ2-1; 8 nucleotides match TRBD2. Germline lookup yields CDR1 LGHNA and CDR2 YNFKEQ. The CDR3 runs to 15 residues. V lost 1 base, J lost 4 bases, and 3 bases stayed unmatched. The CDR3 loop is CASSQVGGGYNEQFF. CDR3 DNA sequence: TGTGCCAGCAGCCAAGTCGGGGGGGGTTACAATGAGCAGTTCTTC.

The chain combines TRBV5-5 with TRBJ1-2, with 8 bases that match TRBD1. The CDR3 extends over 13 amino acids. In germline, CDR1 is SGHKS, CDR2 YYEKEE (reference sequence). V lost 1 base, J lost 6 bases, and 2 bases stayed unmatched. The CDR3 spells CASSLTGGNGYTF. CDR3 in DNA: TGTGCCAGCAGCTTGACAGGGGGTAATGGCTACACCTTC.

The V call is TRBV5-1, the J call TRBJ2-3; TRBD2 might be the D (5 bases). The CDR3 totals 16 residues. Trimming removed 2 bases from V and 1 base from J, with 14 bases in between. In germline, CDR1 is SGHRS, CDR2 YFSETQ. CDR3 DNA: TGCGCCAGCAGCTTACCCCGAGCGCGGGGCACAGATACGCAGTATTTT. It encodes CASSLPRARGTDTQYF.

This clonotype was picked up a small number of times. The CDR3 spells CASSLMGVAHYEQYF. CDR3 coding DNA: TGTGCCAGCAGCTTAATGGGAGTAGCCCACTACGAGCAGTACTTC. This sequence joins TRBV7-2 and TRBJ2-7; D is possibly TRBD2 (5 bases). CDR3 length: 15 amino acids. Trimming cost V 2 bases and J 3 bases, with 14 bases left between them. Germline lookup yields CDR1 SGHTA and CDR2 FQGNSA. The complete variable domain, with remaining parts taken from reference TRBV7-2 and TRBJ2-7, reads GAGVSQSPSNKVTEKGKDVELRCDPISGHTALYWYRQSLGQGLEFLIYFQGNSAPDKSGLPSDRFSAERTGGSVSTLTIQRTQQEDSAVYLCASSLMGVAHYEQYFGPGTRLTVT.

A few counts support this clonotype. V and J are TRBV27 and TRBJ2-1; possibly TRBD1 for D (5 bases). CDR3 length: 15 amino acids. Germline CDR1 reads MNHEY; CDR2 reads SMNVEV (reference sequence). Trimming pared 2 bases from V and 0 bases from J, leaving 8 bases between. The CDR3 DNA reads TGTGCCAGCAGTTTACACAGGAGCTCCTACAATGAGCAGTTCTTC. Translating it yields CASSLHRSSYNEQFF.

This clonotype was seen a handful of times. V is TRBV7-3 and J is TRBJ2-1; D tentatively fits TRBD1 or TRBD2 (5 bases each). This CDR3 region has 11 residues. CDR1 and CDR2 (germline): SGHTA, FQGTGA. V was cut by 5 bases and J by 8 bases, with 7 bases left in between. In DNA form, the CDR3 reads TGTGCCAGCAGCCGAGGGGATGAGCAGTTCTTC. Protein: CASSRGDEQFF.

The table lists this clonotype with a count of one. The chain carries TRBV5-1 and TRBJ2-5; tentatively, D is TRBD1 (6 bases). The J call is in doubt because the DNA end fits TRBJ2-7 better. The CDR3 loop spans 14 amino acids. The germline V gene has CDR1 SGHRS and CDR2 YFSETQ. The CDR3 spells CASSLGQGHYEQYF. The CDR3, as DNA: TGCGCCAGCAGCTTGGGGCAGGGACACTACGAGCAGTACTTC.

The chain links TRBV28 to TRBJ1-6; 8 bases line up with TRBD1. This CDR3 is built from 15 residues. V lost 4 bases, J lost 10 bases, and 9 bases stayed unmatched. The V gene's germline CDR1 is MDHEN and CDR2 SYDVKM. The CDR3 loop is CASSSNGQGWSPLHF. CDR3 nucleotides: TGTGCCAGCAGTTCCAACGGACAGGGTTGGTCACCCCTCCACTTT.

The chain uses TRBV14 and TRBJ1-2; D is perhaps TRBD1 (6 bases). The ends were cut back, 5 bases at V and 0 bases at J, with 10 bases in the middle. CDR3 size: 14 residues. CDR1 is SGHDN, CDR2 FVKESK, per germline. The CDR3 region is CASSYGQPNYGYTF. CDR3 DNA sequence: TGTGCCAGCAGCTACGGACAGCCTAACTATGGCTACACCTTC.

V and J are TRBV18 and TRBJ1-5; a weak D match, TRBD1 (6 bases). CDR3 length: 15 residues. Trimming took 3 bases from V and 7 from J, leaving 16 bases between them. CDR1 is KGHSH, CDR2 LQKENI, per germline. The CDR3 nucleotides are TGTGCCAGCTCACCGGAGTCTTACAGGGACCAGCCCCAGCATTTT. It codes for CASSPESYRDQPQHF.

In its sample, this clonotype was seen a few times. The rearrangement uses TRBV28 and TRBJ2-7; possible D gene TRBD1, 6 bases. Germline CDR1 MDHEN, CDR2 SYDVKM. This CDR3 contains 14 residues. Trimming stripped 3 bases from V and 3 bases from J, with 12 bases between. The CDR3 coding sequence is TGTGCCAGCAGTTTGGGGGCAGAGGGCTACGAGCAGTACTTC. Its translation is CASSLGAEGYEQYF.

This chain links TRBV2 with TRBJ2-7, with a tentative D call TRBD1 (7 bases). TRBJ2-5 matches the DNA end more closely, so the J call is doubtful. The germline gives CDR1 SNHLY, CDR2 FYNNEI. The CDR3 is 14 residues long. In nucleotides, the CDR3 is TGTGCCAGCAGTGTGAGGCAGGGGGGCGAGACCCAGTACTTC. Encoded protein: CASSVRQGGETQYF.

The chain recombines TRBV5-1 with TRBJ1-1; TRBD1 matches at 10 bases. Germline V gives CDR1 SGHRS, CDR2 YFSETQ. The CDR3 is 14 residues long. Losses at the gene ends were 4 bases for V and 4 bases for J; bases not matched to a gene: 4. CDR3 coding DNA: TGCGCCAGCAGCCGAAGGACAGGGGGCACTGAAGCTTTCTTT. This encodes CASSRRTGGTEAFF.

Of note for this clonotype: The conserved final phenylalanine or tryptophan is absent from the CDR3, which likely points to a read error. V and J are TRBV7-2 and TRBJ2-3, with D possibly TRBD2 on 6 matching bases. The CDR3 is 15 residues long. CDR1 is SGHTA, CDR2 FQGNSA, per germline. The CDR3 DNA sequence: TGTGCCAGCAGATTAGGGACTGGGAGCACAGATACGCAGTATTTA. It encodes CASRLGTGSTDTQYL.